Detailed here is one TCR beta chain. This record belongs to a study of blood T cell repertoires in COVID-19. Across the whole study: Collection of acute and convalescent COVID-19 samples took place in the United States, Italy and Spain. The analysed material was cDNA or gDNA that came from T cells, B-cell-depleted T cells, or PBMCs.

Clones were read by immunoSEQ multiplex PCR, and TCRdb kept only the in-frame ones, dropping some. This table has 250,000 to 350,000 clones, approximately 88% appearing once. The specimen was peripheral blood. The sequence derives from a woman in her twenties or thirties who had recovered from COVID-19.

The CDR3 region is CAISDFTLGQENIQYF. CDR3 sequence (DNA): TGTGCCATCAGTGACTTCACCCTCGGACAGGAAAACATTCAGTACTTC. The V call is TRBV10-3, the J call TRBJ2-4; 7 bases align to TRBD1. The germline V gene encodes CDR1 ENHRY and CDR2 SYGVKD. V shed 3 bases and J 5 bases; nucleotides not matched to a gene: 10. This CDR3 is built from 16 residues.